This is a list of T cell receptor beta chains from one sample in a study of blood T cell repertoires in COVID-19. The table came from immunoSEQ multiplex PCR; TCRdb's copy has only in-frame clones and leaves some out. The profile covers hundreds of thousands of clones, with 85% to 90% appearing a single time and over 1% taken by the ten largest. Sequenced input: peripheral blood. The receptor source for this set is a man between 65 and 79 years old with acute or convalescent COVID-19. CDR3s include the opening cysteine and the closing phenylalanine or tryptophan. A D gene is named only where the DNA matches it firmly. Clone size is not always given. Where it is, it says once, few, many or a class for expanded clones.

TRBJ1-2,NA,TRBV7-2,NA,TGTGCCAGCAGCTTAGACTCTAATCAGGGATATAACTATGGCTACACCTTC,CASSLDSNQGYNYGYTF
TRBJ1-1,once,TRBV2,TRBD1,TGTGCCAGCAGCCTCCAGGGGGTCGGAAACACTGAAGCTTTCTTT,CASSLQGVGNTEAFF
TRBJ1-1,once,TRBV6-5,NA,TGTGCCAGCAGATTAAACAGGCAGAGCACTGAAGCTTTCTTT,CASRLNRQSTEAFF
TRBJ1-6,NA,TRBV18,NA,TGTGCCAGCTCACCGACAGCTTATAATTCACCCCTCCACTTT,CASSPTAYNSPLHF
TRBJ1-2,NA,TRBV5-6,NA,TGTGCCAGCAGCTTGGTTGCGGGCTCTAACTATGGCTACACCTTC,CASSLVAGSNYGYTF
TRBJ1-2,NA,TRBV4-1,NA,TGCGCCAGCAGCCAAGACGTTGGACAAGGCTATGGCTACACCTTC,CASSQDVGQGYGYTF
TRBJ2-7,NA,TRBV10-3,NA,TGTGCCATCAGATCTCGGGGTTCCTTC,CAIRSRGSF
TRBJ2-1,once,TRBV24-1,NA,TGTGCCACCAGTGACCCCATTTTGTATGAGCAGTTCTTC,CATSDPILYEQFF
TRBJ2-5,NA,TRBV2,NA,TGTGCCAGCCAGTTCGAGACCCAGTACTTC,CASQFETQYF
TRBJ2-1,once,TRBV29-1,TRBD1,TGCAGCGTTGATCATGGCCCAGGGGGATCGAGGAATGAGCAGTTCTTC,CSVDHGPGGSRNEQFF
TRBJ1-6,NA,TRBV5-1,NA,TGCGCCAGCAGCATCTCGGCGGGGGATAATTCACCCCTCCACTTT,CASSISAGDNSPLHF
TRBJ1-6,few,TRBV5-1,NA,TGCGCCAGCAGCTTGGAAACGGGGTCTAATTCACCCCTCCACTTT,CASSLETGSNSPLHF
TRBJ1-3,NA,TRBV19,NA,TGTGCCAGTAGTATAACGGGACTCCTCTCTGGAAACACCATATATTTT,CASSITGLLSGNTIYF
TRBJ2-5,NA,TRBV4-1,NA,TGCGCCAGCAGCCAGCTCGGACACCCGCAAGAGACCCAGTACTTC,CASSQLGHPQETQYF
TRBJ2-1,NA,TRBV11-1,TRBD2,TGTGCCAGCAGCGAACGACTAGCGGGGGCCTACAATGAGCAGTTCTTC,CASSERLAGAYNEQFF
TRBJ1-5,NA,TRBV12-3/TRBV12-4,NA,TGTGCCAGCTGGGGGGGAAGGAATCAGCCCCAGCATTTT,CASWGGRNQPQHF
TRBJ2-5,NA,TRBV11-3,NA,TGTGCCAGCAGCTCCTTAGCTGGGGAGACCCAGTACTTC,CASSSLAGETQYF
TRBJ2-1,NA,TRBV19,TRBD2,TGTGCCAGTAGTGTTAGCGGGAGGGCGAATGAGCAGTTCTTC,CASSVSGRANEQFF
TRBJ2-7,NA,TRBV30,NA,TGTGCCTGGAGTGTACGGCGGTGGGGGCTTAGCTCCTACGAGCAGTACTTC,CAWSVRRWGLSSYEQYF
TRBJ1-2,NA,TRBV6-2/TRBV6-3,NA,TGTGCCAGCAGTACACAGGGTTATGGCTACACCTTC,CASSTQGYGYTF
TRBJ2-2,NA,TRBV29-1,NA,TGCAGCGTTGAGGCGCCAGGGACGAACACCGGGGAGCTGTTTTTT,CSVEAPGTNTGELFF
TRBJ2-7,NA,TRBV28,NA,TGTGCCAGCAGCAAAGACAGGTTACGCTCCTACGAGCAGTACTTC,CASSKDRLRSYEQYF
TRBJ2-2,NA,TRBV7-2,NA,TGTGCCAGCAGCTCCTACACCGGGGAGCTGTTTTTT,CASSSYTGELFF
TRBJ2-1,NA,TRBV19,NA,TGTGCCAGTAGTCCCGCGGGGCGAAATGAGCAGTTCTTC,CASSPAGRNEQFF
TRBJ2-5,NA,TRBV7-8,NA,TGTGCCAGCAGCTTAGATCGTCAGTCCTTTGAGACCCAGTACTTC,CASSLDRQSFETQYF
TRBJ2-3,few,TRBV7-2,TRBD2,TGTGCCAGCAGCCTCGGACTAGCACAAGATACGCAGTATTTT,CASSLGLAQDTQYF
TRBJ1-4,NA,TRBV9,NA,TGTGCCAGCAGGGAGTGGGGGGCAACTAATGAAAAACTGTTTTTT,CASREWGATNEKLFF